This T cell receptor beta chain comes out of a study of early T cells in non-severe SARS-CoV-2 infection (dated by TCRdb to the early 2020s). About the investigation overall: Because TCR sequencing relied on bulk RNA taken from unsorted whole blood, pairing of alpha and beta chains was not possible. Beyond this particular receptor, the publication reports: VDJdb matching was skewed toward anti-spike CD8 responses, so virus-specific expansions were likely underestimated and private and CD4 specificities were missed.

A word on this clonotype: Its antigen specificity is not known. Base qualities were left out, and no much larger clone turns up one base away.

CDR1 and CDR2, looked up from the germline V gene, are ENHRY and SYGVKD. CDR3 length: 12 amino acids, cysteine to phenylalanine. The sequence is cut down to CDR3 DNA, 36 bases in frame from base 1. Trimming removed 0 bases from V and 8 bases from J, leaving 8 bases between the germline ends. Library prep was done by 5' RACE. The sequencing machine was a NextSeq 500. Unique molecular identifiers were attached to individual cDNA molecules in the TCR library protocol so that sequencing error and PCR bias could be corrected. TCR alpha and beta chains were both sequenced, and the abundances of alpha and beta sequences in each sample were closely correlated with each other. Per the authors' processing: V gene, J gene and CDR3 annotation of TCR sequences was performed with Decombinator V4. Expanded TCRs were defined as changing significantly between any two time points under a Poisson model with p below 0.0001. TCR abundances were normalised to the total number of TCRs sequenced in each sample and reported as counts per million. TRAV1-2 paired with TRAJ12, TRAJ20 or TRAJ33 defined MAIT TCRs, while TRAV10 paired with TRAJ18 defined iNKT TCRs. VDJdb, accessed 1 November 2021, was searched for CMV, EBV and SARS-CoV-2 annotated TCRs, with TCRs annotated for multiple antigens excluded. TCRdb itself trimmed the public reads at Q25 with fastp, ran MiXCR and retained productive beta chains. Identical CDR3 proteins give one entry, which carries the most common genes and DNA. The V and J calls shown here were made by TCRdb, not taken from the authors' results. The sample has around 55,000 distinct CDR3 sequences on record, around an eighth of them singletons. Of the sample, less than 4.5% is held by the ten largest clones.

The study was a case-control design nested within a healthcare worker cohort in London, UK, with weekly nasopharyngeal swab PCR tests and blood sampling. Healthcare workers were recruited during the week of the UK lockdown, between 23 and 31 March 2020, and followed weekly for up to about 15 weeks. Sequenced: whole blood. This TCR was sampled from an adult who was a healthcare worker with PCR-confirmed SARS-CoV-2 infection or an uninfected control (not recorded which). The chain is assembled from TRBV10-3 and TRBJ2-7; no D gene can be assigned with confidence. CDR3 region: CAISESDVKQYF. The DNA is as follows: TGTGCCATCAGTGAGTCGGACGTAAAGCAGTACTTC.